This T cell receptor beta chain was obtained from a study of CXCR3-negative and CXCR3-positive naive CD8 T cells. Study details: Collectively, the libraries yielded 130 million or so TRB reads in total, at about 1.5 +/- 0.3 million per library. Findings and limits, study-wide: With CXCR3 expression partially decreased after cryopreservation, most assays relied on fresh PBMCs. Hydrophobicity was higher for TRB CDR3s found in CXCR3-positive naive cells than in CXCR3-negative naive cells. Memory CD8+ cells showed much lower diversity, while both naive subsets displayed comparably high diversity.

The CDR3 totals 19 residues. Turning to this clonotype: Antigen unknown.

UMI labels and 5' RACE were used to prepare the TRB cDNA libraries. Reprocessing the 5' RACE reads, TCRdb reports a single entry for every CDR3 protein and omits DNA. The table gives roughly 120,000 distinct CDR3 sequences; the top ten clones make up 0.5% to 0.7% of it. This clonotype originated in a human donor in good health. Some clones in this sample may be carry-over from other donors' samples. The chain recombines TRBV12-3 or TRBV12-4 with TRBJ2-5; no DNA is available, so the TRBD1 call from TCRdb remains unchecked. The sequencing input was naive CXCR3+ CD8+ T cells from blood. Subset described: CD45RO-CCR7+CD27+CD95- naive CD8+ T cells expressing CXCR3 (TNR3+). This chain's CDR3 is CASSFREPGQRPYQETQYF.